These 20 T cell receptor beta chains originate from one sample sequenced in a study of neoadjuvant anti-PD-1 for oral cavity cancer. Measured with immunoSEQ multiplex PCR; TCRdb has only the in-frame clones, and not every one. Among around 6,700 clones listed, about three quarters were seen once. Sequenced here: PBMCs, sampled before nivolumab (anti-PD-1) treatment. Receptor source: a person aged 35-79 years with oral cavity squamous cell carcinoma.

This clone was detected only a few times. This chain uses TRBV11-2 with TRBJ2-2, with 8 bases matching TRBD1. There are 16 residues in the CDR3. Germline values: CDR1 SGHAT, CDR2 FQNNGV. V lost 0 bases to trimming and J lost 3 bases; unmatched junction nucleotides: 3. The CDR3 protein is CASSLEPGGYTGELFF. The DNA for the CDR3 is TGTGCCAGCAGCTTAGAACCAGGGGGCTACACCGGGGAGCTGTTTTTT.

J is TRBJ2-1 and V is TRBV11-2, with 8 nucleotides matching TRBD1. Germline V lookup: CDR1 SGHAT, CDR2 FQNNGV. V was pared by 1 base and J by 3 bases, with 5 bases of the junction left unmatched. This CDR3 is built from 16 residues. DNA for the CDR3: TGTGCCAGCAGCTTAGGCGGACAGGGAAACTACAATGAGCAGTTCTTC. Its protein is CASSLGGQGNYNEQFF.

The chain uses TRBV7-2 and TRBJ1-2, with 8 bases lining up with TRBD1. V lost 5 bases to trimming and J lost 4 bases; unmatched junction nucleotides: 12. Germline CDR1 SGHTA, CDR2 FQGNSA. This CDR3 contains 16 residues. CDR3 DNA: TGTGCCAGCAGCCTCCCGGACAGGGCGCGGAGCTATGGCTACACCTTC. It codes for CASSLPDRARSYGYTF.

The rearrangement uses TRBV19 and TRBJ1-5; D possibly corresponds to TRBD1 (6 bases). Germline V gene sequence: CDR1 LNHDA, CDR2 SQIVND (reference sequence). V dropped 5 bases and J dropped 7 bases, with 12 bases sitting between them. This CDR3 contains 13 residues. The CDR3 coding sequence is TGTGCCAGTAGTTACAGGGTCCGACAGCCCCAGCATTTT. It is translated as CASSYRVRQPQHF.

The rearrangement joins TRBV4-3 to TRBJ1-2; perhaps TRBD1 as D (6 bases). CDR1 is LGHNA and CDR2 is YSLEER in the germline V gene. Trimming took 0 bases from V and 2 from J, leaving 10 bases between them. CDR3 length: 15 residues. DNA of the CDR3: TGCGCCAGCAGCCAAGAGGTTGGACAGAACTATGGCTACACCTTC. The encoded protein is CASSQEVGQNYGYTF.

This clone came up a few times. V gene TRBV7-2 combines with J gene TRBJ1-6, with no clear D. The CDR3 is 14 amino acids. Trimming cost V 4 bases and J 10 bases, with 14 bases left between them. Germline CDR1 and CDR2: SGHTA and FQGNSA. The CDR3 sequence is CASSYLRLGSPLHF. The DNA for the CDR3 is TGTGCCAGCAGCTACCTTCGCCTCGGGTCACCCCTCCACTTT. The complete variable domain, with remaining parts taken from reference TRBV7-2 and TRBJ1-6, reads GAGVSQSPSNKVTEKGKDVELRCDPISGHTALYWYRQSLGQGLEFLIYFQGNSAPDKSGLPSDRFSAERTGGSVSTLTIQRTQQEDSAVYLCASSYLRLGSPLHFGNGTRLTVT.

V and J are TRBV28 and TRBJ1-2; 7 nucleotides match TRBD1. The CDR3 runs 15 residues. Per germline, CDR1 MDHEN and CDR2 SYDVKM. V dropped 6 bases and J dropped 0; count of bases not matched to a gene: 7. DNA of the CDR3: TGTGCCAGCAGCAAGACCAGGGGGACTAACTATGGCTACACCTTC. Translation: CASSKTRGTNYGYTF.

This clone appeared a single time. The chain links TRBV20-1 to TRBJ2-3; no reliable D call. The CDR3 covers 11 residues. V lost 0 bases and J 7 bases, leaving 5 bases between the germline ends. Germline V gives CDR1 DFQATT, CDR2 SNEGSKA (reference sequence). CDR3 protein: CSARDPYTQYF. The CDR3 DNA reads TGCAGTGCTAGAGATCCATATACGCAGTATTTT.

The chain is built from TRBV27 and TRBJ2-7, with 11 bases that match TRBD1. This CDR3 spans 14 amino acids. CDR1 and CDR2 from the germline V gene are MNHEY and SMNVEV (reference sequence). The trim removed 6 bases at V and 3 bases at J, leaving 4 bases unmatched. CDR3 in amino acids: CASSPGTGGYEQYF. CDR3 sequence (DNA): TGTGCCAGCAGCCCAGGGACAGGGGGCTACGAGCAGTACTTC.

The V and J genes are TRBV7-3 and TRBJ1-1; no clear D gene. Germline lookup yields CDR1 SGHTA and CDR2 FQGTGA. V lost 2 bases to trimming and J lost 0 bases, with 4 bases between them. The length of the CDR3 is 13 residues. CDR3 nucleotides: TGTGCCAGCAGCTTATATTTGAACACTGAAGCTTTCTTT. Amino acid sequence: CASSLYLNTEAFF.

V usage is TRBV5-1 and J usage is TRBJ2-1, with 14 bases fitting TRBD2. Germline V gene data show CDR1 as SGHRS and CDR2 as YFSETQ. CDR3 length: 20 amino acids. Trimming removed 1 base from V and 8 bases from J; junction bases left unmatched: 17. DNA for the CDR3: TGCGCCAGCAGCTTGTTCAACTCGGGTTGGACTAGCGGGAGGTTGGATGAGCAGTTCTTC. This translates into CASSLFNSGWTSGRLDEQFF. Supplemented by reference TRBV5-1 and TRBJ2-1, the full variable domain reads KAGVTQTPRYLIKTRGQQVTLSCSPISGHRSVSWYQQTPGQGLQFLFEYFSETQRNKGNFPGRFSGRQFSNSRSEMNVSTLELGDSALYLCASSLFNSGWTSGRLDEQFFGPGTRLTVL.

The chain couples TRBV10-3 to TRBJ2-7; perhaps TRBD1 as D (6 bases). The CDR3 length is 13 residues. Trimming cost V 4 bases and J 0 bases, with 7 bases left between them. The germline CDR1 and CDR2 sequences are ENHRY and SYGVKD. The chain's CDR3 is CAISVDSSYEQYF. Written as DNA, the CDR3 is TGTGCCATCAGTGTGGACAGCTCCTACGAGCAGTACTTC.

V usage is TRBV7-8 and J usage is TRBJ2-3; D ambiguous. This CDR3 is 14 amino acids long. Germline V CDR1 and CDR2: SGHVS, FQNEAQ. Trimming removed 2 bases from V and 6 bases from J, with 12 bases in between. CDR3 loop: CASSLNRQSDTQYF. As DNA, the CDR3 is TGTGCCAGCAGCTTAAATCGGCAGTCGGATACGCAGTATTTT.

The V and J genes are TRBV19 and TRBJ1-1, with 7 bases aligning to TRBD1. J lost 1 base, V lost 3 bases, and 2 bases had no gene match. Germline V gene data show CDR1 as LNHDA and CDR2 as SQIVND (reference sequence). CDR3 size: 14 residues. The CDR3 is CASSIGTENTEAFF. The CDR3 nucleotides read TGTGCCAGTAGTATCGGGACAGAGAACACTGAAGCTTTCTTT.

The chain has TRBV7-9 and TRBJ2-7; D may be TRBD1 (6 bases). Germline CDR1 and CDR2: SEHNR and FQNEAQ (reference sequence). Trimming took off 4 bases at V and 0 bases at J, with 16 bases between the two ends. CDR3 length equals 16 residues. The CDR3: CASSSVGTGSSYEQYF. The CDR3, as DNA: TGTGCCAGCAGCTCGGTCGGAACAGGGTCCTCCTACGAGCAGTACTTC. Looking up the rest from reference TRBV7-9 and TRBJ2-7 gives the full variable domain: DTGVSQNPRHKITKRGQNVTFRCDPISEHNRLYWYRQTLGQGPEFLTYFQNEAQLEKSRLLSDRFSAERPKGSFSTLEIQRTEQGDSAMYLCASSSVGTGSSYEQYFGPGTRLTVT.

The chain couples TRBV27 to TRBJ1-6, with D tentatively TRBD1 (6 bases). The CDR3 length is 16 residues. Germline CDR1 is MNHEY and CDR2 is SMNVEV (reference sequence). Trimming shortened V by 6 bases and J by 2 bases, and 14 bases separated the two germline ends. The CDR3 sequence: CASRAGASTYNSPLHF. For the CDR3, the DNA is TGTGCCAGCAGGGCAGGGGCCAGCACCTATAATTCACCCCTCCACTTT.

The rearrangement links TRBV4-1 to TRBJ2-2, with D maybe TRBD1 (5 bases). The CDR3 contains 13 residues. Trimming removed 4 bases at V and 7 bases at J, with 10 bases between. In germline, CDR1 is MGHRA, CDR2 YSYEKL. Here the CDR3 reads CASSPDRLGELFF. Written as DNA, the CDR3 is TGCGCCAGCAGCCCAGACAGACTCGGGGAGCTGTTTTTT.

The chain recombines TRBV4-2 with TRBJ2-7; D assignment may be TRBD1 or TRBD2 (6 bases each). CDR3 length: 15 residues. The ends were cut back, 0 bases at V and 4 bases at J, with 13 bases in the middle. Per germline, CDR1 LGHNA and CDR2 YNFKEQ. The CDR3 here is CASSQDLRGQYEQYF. CDR3 DNA: TGTGCCAGCAGCCAAGATTTACGGGGGCAGTACGAGCAGTACTTC.

The rearrangement joins TRBV9 to TRBJ2-3; possible D gene TRBD1, 6 bases. Trimming cost V 1 base and J 2 bases, with 11 bases left between them. The length of the CDR3 is 15 residues. The germline gives CDR1 SGDLS, CDR2 YYNGEE. CDR3 coding DNA: TGTGCCAGCAGCGTATGGGGGCGCGACACAGATACGCAGTATTTT. This sequence encodes CASSVWGRDTDTQYF.

Notes on this clone: An end of the junction differs from the germline gene, which may be a read error. This rearrangement joins TRBV7-2 to TRBJ2-5; the D call may be TRBD1 or TRBD2 (7 bases each). The CDR3 has 16 residues. Germline-derived CDR1 and CDR2 are SGHTA and FQGNSA. The DNA for the CDR3 is TGTGCCAGCACCTTAAGGGGAGGGGGCGACGGAGAGACCCAGTACTTC. This translates into CASTLRGGGDGETQYF.